The next 4 T cell receptor beta chains were all read from a single sample in a study of neurological immune-mediated disorders. One entry per CDR3 protein, called by TCRdb with MiXCR from the 5' RACE reads. This repertoire shows over 25,000 distinct CDR3 sequences, approximately 1.5% found once; its top ten account for 9.2%. The specimen was PBMCs. All receptors come from a woman aged 25 to 39 with multiple sclerosis.

At least ten counts were recorded for this clonotype. This sequence joins TRBV3-1 and TRBJ2-7; 7 nucleotides match TRBD2. The V segment lost 2 bases and the J segment 4 bases; nucleotides outside the gene matches: 20. CDR3 length: 19 amino acids. The germline CDR1 and CDR2 sequences are LGHDT and YNNKEL (reference sequence). The CDR3 loop reads CASSQPPPLTMLADYEQYF. Written as DNA, the CDR3 is TGTGCCAGCAGCCAACCCCCGCCCTTGACCATGCTAGCGGATTACGAGCAGTACTTC.

The rearrangement uses TRBV7-6 and TRBJ2-7; tentatively, D is TRBD2 (5 bases). This CDR3 is built from 13 residues. Trimming cost V 5 bases and J 7 bases, with 15 bases left between them. Germline CDR1 SGHVS, CDR2 FNYEAQ. CDR3 residues: CASSPPLREEQYF. CDR3 sequence (DNA): TGTGCCAGCAGCCCCCCCCTGAGGGAGGAGCAGTACTTC.

This clonotype was recorded many times. CDR3: CASSLPRRIAGNEQFF. As DNA, the CDR3 is TGTGCCAGCAGCTTACCCCGGCGGATAGCAGGCAATGAGCAGTTCTTC. The chain has TRBV7-2 and TRBJ2-1, with D unresolved. The V gene lost 2 bases and the J gene lost 6 bases, with 17 bases spanning the gap. Germline V gives CDR1 SGHTA, CDR2 FQGNSA. The CDR3 sequence is 16 residues long.

This clonotype was seen at least ten times. The chain carries TRBV21-1 and TRBJ2-3. TRBV21-1 is given as a pseudogene. The CDR3 consists of 14 residues. The DNA for the CDR3 is TGTGCCAGCACCCAAGGCCGCAGCACAGATACGCAGTATTTT. It encodes CASTQGRSTDTQYF.